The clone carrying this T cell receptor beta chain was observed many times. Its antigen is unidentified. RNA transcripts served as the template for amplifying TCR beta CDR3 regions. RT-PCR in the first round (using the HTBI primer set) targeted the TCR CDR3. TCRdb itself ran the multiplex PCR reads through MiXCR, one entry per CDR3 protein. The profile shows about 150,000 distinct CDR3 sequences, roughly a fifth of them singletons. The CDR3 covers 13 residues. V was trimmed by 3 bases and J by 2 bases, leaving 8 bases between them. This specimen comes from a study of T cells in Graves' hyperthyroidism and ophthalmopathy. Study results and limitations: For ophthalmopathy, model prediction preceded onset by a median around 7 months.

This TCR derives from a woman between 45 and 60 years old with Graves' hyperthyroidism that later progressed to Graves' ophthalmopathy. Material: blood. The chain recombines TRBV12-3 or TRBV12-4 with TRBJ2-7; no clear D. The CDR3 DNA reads TGTGCCAGCAGTTTCCAGGTTGCCTACGAGCAGTACTTC. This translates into CASSFQVAYEQYF.